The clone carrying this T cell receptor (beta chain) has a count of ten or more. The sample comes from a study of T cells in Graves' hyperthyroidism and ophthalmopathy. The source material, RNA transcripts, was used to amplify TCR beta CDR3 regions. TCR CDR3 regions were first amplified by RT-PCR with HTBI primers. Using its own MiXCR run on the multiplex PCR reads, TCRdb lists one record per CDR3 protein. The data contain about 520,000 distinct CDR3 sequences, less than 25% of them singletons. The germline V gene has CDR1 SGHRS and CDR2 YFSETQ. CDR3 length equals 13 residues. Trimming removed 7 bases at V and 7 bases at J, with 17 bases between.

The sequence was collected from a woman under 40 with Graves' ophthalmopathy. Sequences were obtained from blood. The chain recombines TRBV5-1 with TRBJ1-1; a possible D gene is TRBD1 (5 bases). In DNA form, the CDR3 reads TGCGCCAGCGGAATCCTGGGACCGTTTGAAGCTTTCTTT. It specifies CASGILGPFEAFF. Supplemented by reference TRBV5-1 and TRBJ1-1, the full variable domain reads KAGVTQTPRYLIKTRGQQVTLSCSPISGHRSVSWYQQTPGQGLQFLFEYFSETQRNKGNFPGRFSGRQFSNSRSEMNVSTLELGDSALYLCASGILGPFEAFFGQGTRLTVV.